Below, one T cell receptor (beta chain) is given with its context. The CDR3 covers 13 residues. J lost 3 bases, V lost 1 base, and 1 base had no gene match. The germline V gene encodes CDR1 SGHNT and CDR2 YYREEE (reference sequence). The data belong to a study of cytomegalovirus exposure and HLA in healthy donors. PCR employed 60 Vbeta and 13 Jbeta primers. Generated by immunoSEQ multiplex PCR, the TCRdb table keeps only in-frame clones and is missing some. Seen here are approximately 170,000 clones, 70% observed once, and the top ten hold approximately 4.6%. Sample: PBMCs. This chain connects TRBV5-4 to TRBJ2-7; 7 nucleotides line up with TRBD2. This receptor was taken from a man younger than 35 in good health and CMV-seropositive. CDR3 sequence (DNA): TGTGCCAGCAGCTTGTGGGAGGGCTACGAGCAGTACGTC. It yields the protein CASSLWEGYEQYV.